The rows below give T cell receptor beta chains drawn from one sample of a study of untreated major depressive disorder. Assay: immunoSEQ multiplex PCR; the TCRdb copy retains only in-frame clones and omits some. The sample contains about 27,000 clones, approximately 90% of which appear only once. Sequencing was performed on CD4+ T cells from PBMCs. Receptor source: a woman aged 30 to 39 with major depressive disorder. Both conserved end residues are part of each CDR3. The D gene is left open where the match is weak. Size is stated for part of the rows, as once, few or many counts, or as a class when the clone is expanded.

J	V	size	D	DNA	CDR3
TRBJ1-1	TRBV23-1	-	-	TGCGCCAGCAGGCGGGGGACCACTGAAGCTTTCTTT	CASRRGTTEAFF
TRBJ2-2	TRBV4-3	-	-	TGCGCCAGCAGAACAGGGACTTCGAACACCGGGGAGCTGTTTTTT	CASRTGTSNTGELFF
TRBJ1-1	TRBV6-5	-	-	TGTGCCAGCAGTTACTTAATTCCACAGATGAACACTGAAGCTTTCTTT	CASSYLIPQMNTEAFF
TRBJ2-5	TRBV7-3	-	TRBD2	TGTGCCAGCTCCTCACAGGGACTAGCGGAAGAGACCCAGTACTTC	CASSSQGLAEETQYF
TRBJ1-6	TRBV28	few	-	TGTGCCAGCAGTTTATTCGGCCGGGGGGCATCCTATAATTCACCCCTCCACTTT	CASSLFGRGASYNSPLHF
TRBJ1-1	TRBV9	-	TRBD1	TGTGCCAGCAGCGTATCTGGACAGGGGGCAATAGGAGACACTGAAGCTTTCTTT	CASSVSGQGAIGDTEAFF
TRBJ2-1	TRBV27	-	TRBD2	TGTGCCAGCAGTGCAAAACTAGCGGGGGTAACCAATGAGCAGTTCTTC	CASSAKLAGVTNEQFF
TRBJ1-2	TRBV5-1	-	-	TGCGCCAGCAGCTTGGACAGATCTCTCTATGGCTACACCTTC	CASSLDRSLYGYTF
TRBJ2-7	TRBV6-5	-	-	TGTGCCAGCAGTTACGACAGGCAAATTCTCTACGAGCAGTACTTC	CASSYDRQILYEQYF
TRBJ2-1	TRBV2	-	TRBD2	TGTGCCAGCAGTGAACAACTAGCGATCAATGAGCAGTTCTTC	CASSEQLAINEQFF
TRBJ2-7	TRBV10-3	-	TRBD2	TGTGCCATCAGTGAAGGTAATTTAGCGGGAGTAATATACGAGCAGTACTTC	CAISEGNLAGVIYEQYF
TRBJ1-3	TRBV27	-	TRBD1	TGTGCCAGCAGTATACCTCCGGGACAGGGGTCTGGAAACACCATATATTTT	CASSIPPGQGSGNTIYF
TRBJ1-6	TRBV27	-	TRBD1	TGTGCCAGCAGTACGACCGGGACAGGGGGTTCACCCCTCCACTTT	CASSTTGTGGSPLHF
TRBJ2-7	TRBV10-3	-	-	TGTGCCATCAGTGAGTCCTCGCCGCAGCAGTACTTC	CAISESSPQQYF
TRBJ2-3	TRBV7-2	-	TRBD2	TGTGCCAGCAGCTTAGGACTAGCTAGAGATACGCAGTATTTT	CASSLGLARDTQYF
TRBJ1-1	TRBV4-3	-	TRBD1	TGCGCCAGCAGCCAAGATCTAGACAGGGGATACGCTTTCTTT	CASSQDLDRGYAFF
TRBJ2-3	TRBV5-1	once	-	TGCGCCAGCAGCTTGGAGGTGACCCTCGATACGCAGTATTTT	CASSLEVTLDTQYF
TRBJ1-1	TRBV2	few	-	TGTGCCAGCAGTGATGGGGGCACTGAAGCTTTCTTT	CASSDGGTEAFF
TRBJ2-5	TRBV4-1	-	-	TGCGCCAGCAGCCAAGTAGGGCGGAGTGGGGGGTTACAAGAGACCCAGTACTTC	CASSQVGRSGGLQETQYF
TRBJ2-3	TRBV28	-	-	TGTGCCAGCAGTTTTCTACAACCAGATACGCAGTATTTT	CASSFLQPDTQYF
TRBJ2-1	TRBV19	-	-	TGTGCCGCTTTCCGATCTGATGAGCAGTTCTTC	CAAFRSDEQFF
TRBJ1-2	TRBV9	-	TRBD1	TGTGCCAGCAGTAGGGACAGCCCCTATGGCTACACCTTC	CASSRDSPYGYTF
TRBJ1-5	TRBV19	-	TRBD1	TGTGCCAGTAAAAAGACAGGGGCAAACAATCAGCCCCAGCATTTT	CASKKTGANNQPQHF
TRBJ1-2	TRBV7-9	-	TRBD1	TGTGCCAGCAGCGGCAGGGGGCATAACTATGGCTACACCTTC	CASSGRGHNYGYTF
TRBJ2-3	TRBV7-2	-	-	TGTGCCAGCGGCGCGGCGCTAACCACAGATACGCAGTATTTT	CASGAALTTDTQYF
TRBJ1-1	TRBV9	-	TRBD1	TGTGCCAGCAGCCGCGACAGGGGGGTTACCACTGAAGCTTTCTTT	CASSRDRGVTTEAFF
TRBJ2-5	TRBV6-5	-	TRBD1	TGTGCCAGCAGTTACTGGGGACAGTCCCAAGAGACCCAGTACTTC	CASSYWGQSQETQYF
TRBJ1-2	TRBV4-1	-	-	TGCGCCAGCAGCTACCCGGGACGAACTAACTATGGCTACACCTTC	CASSYPGRTNYGYTF
TRBJ1-6	TRBV4-1	-	-	TGCGCCAGCAGCCTTGGGCCCCCGAGGTCCTATAATTCACCCCTCCACTTT	CASSLGPPRSYNSPLHF
TRBJ2-7	TRBV21-1	-	-	TGTGCCAGCACCAGGGATAGGAGCTCCTACGAGCAGTACTTC	CASTRDRSSYEQYF
TRBJ2-7	TRBV14	-	-	TGTGCCAGCAGCCAAGGGTTGGGCTATCACTCCTACGAGCAGTACTTC	CASSQGLGYHSYEQYF
TRBJ2-7	TRBV5-1	-	-	TGCGCCAGCAGCTTACTCCGGGACTACGAGCAGTACTTC	CASSLLRDYEQYF
TRBJ1-2	TRBV29-1	few	TRBD1	TGCAGCGCGTACGGGACAGAGTATGGCTACACCTTC	CSAYGTEYGYTF
TRBJ2-3	TRBV6-6	once	TRBD1	TGTGCCAGCAGTCCACCGGGACAGAGCACAGATACGCAGTATTTT	CASSPPGQSTDTQYF
TRBJ2-7	TRBV5-1	-	-	TGCGCCAGCAGCCGTTTTGTCGGGTCCTCCTACGAGCAGTACTTC	CASSRFVGSSYEQYF
TRBJ1-2	TRBV4-3	-	-	TGCGCCAGCAGCCAAGTAGTTGGGGCAGGTGGCTACACCTTC	CASSQVVGAGGYTF